This T cell receptor (beta chain) emerged from a study of blood T cell repertoires in COVID-19. The wider study: From the United States, Italy and Spain came samples of acute and convalescent COVID-19. Nucleic acid was either cDNA or gDNA, and it came from T cells, B-cell-depleted T cells, or PBMCs.

Germline V gene lookup returns CDR1 PRHDT and CDR2 FYEKMQ (reference sequence). There are 12 residues in the CDR3. V was pared by 6 bases and J by 8 bases, with 6 bases of the junction left unmatched. In the original workflow: Estimates of nucleated cell counts were drawn from the amplification of reference gene primers. The assay was immunoSEQ multiplex PCR, and TCRdb's table has in-frame clones only and misses some. V, J and clone size were drawn from that table, and D and trimming were deduced from the DNA. The table shows a few hundred thousand clones, with 85% occurring only once. The chain recombines TRBV13 with TRBJ1-2; 7 nucleotides match TRBD1. This receptor was taken from a woman between 18 and 30 years old with acute or convalescent COVID-19. The sequenced sample consisted of peripheral blood. CDR3 region: CASRGDSLGYTF. CDR3 nucleotides: TGTGCCAGCAGGGGGGACAGCCTCGGCTACACCTTC.